This section outlines one T cell receptor beta chain sequence together with its context. This specimen belongs to a study of identifying expanded T cells in peripheral blood. The repertoire was sequenced with immunoSEQ multiplex PCR; TCRdb's copy has only in-frame clones and lacks some. In the table there are 70,000 to 95,000 clones, about 88% of which are singletons. Germline CDR1 is SGHTA and CDR2 is FQGTGA. The CDR3 spans 16 residues. J gave up 4 bases and V 5 bases, and 9 bases lay outside the gene matches. Sequenced input: blood. The TCR comes from a person between 18 and 75 years old in good health. The V call is TRBV7-3, the J call TRBJ2-1; 9 positions match TRBD1. Written as DNA, the CDR3 is TGTGCCAGCAGCATACAGGGGGCCACAAATTACAATGAGCAGTTCTTC. Residues: CASSIQGATNYNEQFF.